The source of this T cell receptor beta chain is a study of blood T cell repertoires in COVID-19. Study as a whole: The origin of the acute and convalescent COVID-19 samples was the United States, Italy and Spain. Sources were T cells, B-cell-depleted T cells, or PBMCs; the material itself was cDNA or gDNA.

Trimming took off 0 bases at V and 0 bases at J, with 9 bases between the two ends. The CDR3 loop spans 15 amino acids. Germline assignment: CDR1 SGHNT and CDR2 YYREEE (reference sequence). The method was immunoSEQ multiplex PCR; TCRdb's version includes in-frame clones alone and lacks a portion of them. This table holds 180,000 or so clones, 86% found once. This clone was counted a few times. The material sequenced was peripheral blood. This clonotype originated in a man younger than 30 with acute or convalescent COVID-19. V gene TRBV5-4 combines with J gene TRBJ1-2; D is unresolved. The CDR3 DNA sequence: TGTGCCAGCAGCTTGGGCACAGCTTCTAACTATGGCTACACCTTC. This codes for CASSLGTASNYGYTF.